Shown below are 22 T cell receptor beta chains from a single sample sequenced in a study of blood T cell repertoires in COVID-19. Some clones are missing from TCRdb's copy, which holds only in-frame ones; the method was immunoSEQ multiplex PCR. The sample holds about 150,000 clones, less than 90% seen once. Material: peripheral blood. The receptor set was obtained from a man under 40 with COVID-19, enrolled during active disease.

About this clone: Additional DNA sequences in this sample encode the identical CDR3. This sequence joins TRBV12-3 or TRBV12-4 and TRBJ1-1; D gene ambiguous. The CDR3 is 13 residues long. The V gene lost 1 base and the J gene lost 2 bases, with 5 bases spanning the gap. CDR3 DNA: TGTGCCAGCAGTTTAGGACAAAACACTGAAGCTTTCTTT. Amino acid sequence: CASSLGQNTEAFF.

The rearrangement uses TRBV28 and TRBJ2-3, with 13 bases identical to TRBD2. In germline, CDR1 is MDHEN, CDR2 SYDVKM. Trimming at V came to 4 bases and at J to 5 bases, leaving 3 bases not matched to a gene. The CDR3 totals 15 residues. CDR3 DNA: TGTGCCAGCAGTTGGGGGACTAGCGGGGTAGATACGCAGTATTTT. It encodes CASSWGTSGVDTQYF.

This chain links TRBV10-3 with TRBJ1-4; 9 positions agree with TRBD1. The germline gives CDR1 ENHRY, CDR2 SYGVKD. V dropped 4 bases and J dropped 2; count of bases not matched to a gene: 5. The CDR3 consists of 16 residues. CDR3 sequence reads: CAISAGTGFTNEKLFF. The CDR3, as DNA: TGTGCCATCAGTGCAGGGACAGGGTTTACTAATGAAAAACTGTTTTTT.

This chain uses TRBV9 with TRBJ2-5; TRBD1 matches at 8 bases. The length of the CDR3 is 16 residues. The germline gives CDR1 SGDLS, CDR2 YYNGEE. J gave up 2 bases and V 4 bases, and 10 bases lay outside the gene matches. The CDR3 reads CASSLRIGTGQETQYF. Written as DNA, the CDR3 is TGTGCCAGCAGCCTGAGAATCGGGACAGGTCAAGAGACCCAGTACTTC.

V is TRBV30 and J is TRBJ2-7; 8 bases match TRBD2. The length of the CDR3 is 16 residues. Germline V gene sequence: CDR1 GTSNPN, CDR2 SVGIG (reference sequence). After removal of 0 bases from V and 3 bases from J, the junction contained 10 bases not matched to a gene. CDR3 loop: CAWSVSGLVRYYEQYF. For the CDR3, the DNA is TGTGCCTGGAGTGTATCGGGACTAGTCCGATACTACGAGCAGTACTTC.

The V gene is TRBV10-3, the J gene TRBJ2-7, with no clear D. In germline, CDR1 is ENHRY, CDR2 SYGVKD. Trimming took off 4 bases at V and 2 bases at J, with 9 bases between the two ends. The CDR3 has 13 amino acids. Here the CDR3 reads CAISADKTYEQYF. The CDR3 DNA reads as TGTGCCATCAGTGCCGACAAGACCTACGAGCAGTACTTC.

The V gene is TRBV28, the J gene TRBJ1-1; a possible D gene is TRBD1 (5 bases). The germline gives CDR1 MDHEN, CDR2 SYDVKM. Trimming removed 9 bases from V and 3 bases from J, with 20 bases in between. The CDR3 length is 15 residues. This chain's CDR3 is CASRTPPGRDTEAFF. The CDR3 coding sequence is TGTGCCAGTCGTACGCCTCCAGGGAGGGACACTGAAGCTTTCTTT.

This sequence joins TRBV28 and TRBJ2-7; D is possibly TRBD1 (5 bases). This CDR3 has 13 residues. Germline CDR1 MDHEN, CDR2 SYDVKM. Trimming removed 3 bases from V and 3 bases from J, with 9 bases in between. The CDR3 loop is CASSFRQFYEQYF. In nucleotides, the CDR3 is TGTGCCAGCAGTTTCCGACAGTTCTACGAGCAGTACTTC. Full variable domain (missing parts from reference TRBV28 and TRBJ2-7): DVKVTQSSRYLVKRTGEKVFLECVQDMDHENMFWYRQDPGLGLRLIYFSYDVKMKEKGDIPEGYSVSREKKERFSLILESASTNQTSMYLCASSFRQFYEQYFGPGTRLTVT.

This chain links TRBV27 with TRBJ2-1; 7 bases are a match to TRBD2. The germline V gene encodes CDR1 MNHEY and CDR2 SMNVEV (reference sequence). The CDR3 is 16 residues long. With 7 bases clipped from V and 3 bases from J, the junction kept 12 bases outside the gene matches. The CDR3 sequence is CASKPQVAGVYNEQFF. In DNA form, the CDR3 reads TGTGCCAGCAAGCCCCAGGTTGCGGGAGTCTACAATGAGCAGTTCTTC.

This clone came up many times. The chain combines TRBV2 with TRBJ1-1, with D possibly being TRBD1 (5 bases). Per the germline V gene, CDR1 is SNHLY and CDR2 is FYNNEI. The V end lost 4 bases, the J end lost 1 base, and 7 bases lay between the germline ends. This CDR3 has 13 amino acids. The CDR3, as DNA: TGTGCCAGCAGTGTAGGGGAGAACACTGAAGCTTTCTTT. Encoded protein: CASSVGENTEAFF.

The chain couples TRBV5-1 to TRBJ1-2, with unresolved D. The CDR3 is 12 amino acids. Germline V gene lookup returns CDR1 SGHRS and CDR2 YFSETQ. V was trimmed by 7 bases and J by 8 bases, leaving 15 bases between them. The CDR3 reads CASWAWAGGYTF. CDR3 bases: TGCGCCAGCTGGGCATGGGCGGGGGGCTACACCTTC.

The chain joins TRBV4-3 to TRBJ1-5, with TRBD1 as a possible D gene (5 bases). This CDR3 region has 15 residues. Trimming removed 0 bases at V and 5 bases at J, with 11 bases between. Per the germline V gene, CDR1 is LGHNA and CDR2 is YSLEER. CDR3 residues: CASSQDSGEDQPQHF. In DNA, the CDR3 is TGCGCCAGCAGCCAAGATTCGGGGGAAGATCAGCCCCAGCATTTT.

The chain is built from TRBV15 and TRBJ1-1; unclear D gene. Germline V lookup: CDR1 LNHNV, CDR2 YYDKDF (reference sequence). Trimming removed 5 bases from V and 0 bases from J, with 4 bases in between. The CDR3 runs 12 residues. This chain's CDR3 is CATSGLNTEAFF. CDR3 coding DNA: TGTGCCACCAGCGGGCTGAACACTGAAGCTTTCTTT.

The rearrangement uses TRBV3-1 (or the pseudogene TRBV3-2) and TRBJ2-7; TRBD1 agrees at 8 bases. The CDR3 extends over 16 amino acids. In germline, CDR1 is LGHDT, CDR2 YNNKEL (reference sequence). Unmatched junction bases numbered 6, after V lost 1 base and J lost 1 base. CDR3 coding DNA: TGTGCCAGCAGCCAAGGCCCAACAGGGGGATCCTACGAGCAGTACTTC. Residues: CASSQGPTGGSYEQYF.

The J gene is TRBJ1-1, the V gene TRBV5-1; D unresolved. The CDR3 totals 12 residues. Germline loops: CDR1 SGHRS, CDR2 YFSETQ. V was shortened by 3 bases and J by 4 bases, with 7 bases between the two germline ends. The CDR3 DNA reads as TGCGCCAGCAGCTCGGGGTCCACTGAAGCTTTCTTT. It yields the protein CASSSGSTEAFF.

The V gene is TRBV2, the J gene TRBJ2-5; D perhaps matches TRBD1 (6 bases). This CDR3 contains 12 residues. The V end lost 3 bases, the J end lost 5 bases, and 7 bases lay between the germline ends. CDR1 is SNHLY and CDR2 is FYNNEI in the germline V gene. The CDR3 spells CASSDQGETQYF. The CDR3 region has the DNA TGTGCCAGCAGTGACCAGGGGGAGACCCAGTACTTC.

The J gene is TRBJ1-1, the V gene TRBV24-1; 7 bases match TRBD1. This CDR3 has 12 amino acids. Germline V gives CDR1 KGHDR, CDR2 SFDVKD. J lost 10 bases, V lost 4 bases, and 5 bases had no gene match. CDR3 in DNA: TGTGCCACCAGTGAGCACCAGGGGGGAGCTTTCTTT. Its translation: CATSEHQGGAFF.

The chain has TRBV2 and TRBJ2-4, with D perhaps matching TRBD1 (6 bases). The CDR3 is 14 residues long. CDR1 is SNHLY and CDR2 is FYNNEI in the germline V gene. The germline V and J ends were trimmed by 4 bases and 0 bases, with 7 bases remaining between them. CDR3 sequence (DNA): TGTGCCAGCAGTGGACAGGAAGCCAAAAACATTCAGTACTTC. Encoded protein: CASSGQEAKNIQYF.

CDR3 DNA sequence: TGTGCCAGCAGTGATGCGGGAGGGCCTTTGGATGAGCAGTTCTTC. Its translation is CASSDAGGPLDEQFF. The genes are TRBV6-4 and TRBJ2-1, with TRBD2 identical over 9 bases. Germline loops: CDR1 MRHNA, CDR2 SNTAGT. This CDR3 has 15 residues. V lost 3 bases and J lost 8; bases outside the gene matches: 8.

CDR3 bases: TGTGCCAGCAGCCTCCCGGGACTAGCGGGGACAGATACGCAGTATTTT. Translation: CASSLPGLAGTDTQYF. The chain combines TRBV5-6 with TRBJ2-3, with 13 positions matching TRBD2. The CDR3 extends over 16 amino acids. Germline V gives CDR1 SGHDT, CDR2 YYEEEE. The V segment lost 4 bases and the J segment 3 bases; nucleotides outside the gene matches: 5.

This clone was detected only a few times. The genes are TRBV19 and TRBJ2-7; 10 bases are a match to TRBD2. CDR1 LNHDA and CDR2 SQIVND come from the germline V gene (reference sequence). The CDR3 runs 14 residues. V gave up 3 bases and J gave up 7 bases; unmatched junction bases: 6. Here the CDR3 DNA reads TGTGCCAGTAGTATTGTGCTAGCGGGAGATGAGCAGTACTTC. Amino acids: CASSIVLAGDEQYF.

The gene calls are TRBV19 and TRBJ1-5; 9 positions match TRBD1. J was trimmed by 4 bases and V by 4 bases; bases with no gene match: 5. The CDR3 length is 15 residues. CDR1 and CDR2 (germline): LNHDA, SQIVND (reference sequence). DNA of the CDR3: TGTGCCAGTAGTAAGGGGGACAGGGCAAATCAGCCCCAGCATTTT. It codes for CASSKGDRANQPQHF.